Here is one T cell receptor (beta chain) with its context. This entry is derived from a study of cytomegalovirus exposure and HLA in healthy donors. The PCR used 60 Vbeta and 13 Jbeta primers. Produced via immunoSEQ multiplex PCR; TCRdb's table is partial and in-frame only. Here the sample spans over 85,000 clones, over 75% being singletons. Sequencing input: PBMCs. The receptor was isolated from a man in his forties or fifties in good health and CMV-seropositive.

The DNA for the CDR3 is TGCAGCGTTGAAAGACAGGCAGATACGCAGTATTTT. This translates into CSVERQADTQYF. The rearrangement uses TRBV29-1 and TRBJ2-3, with D possibly matching TRBD1 (6 bases). Germline V CDR1 and CDR2: SQVTM, ANQGSEA. Between the trimmed V and J ends, which lost 2 bases and 4 bases, there was a span of 7 bases. The CDR3 totals 12 residues.